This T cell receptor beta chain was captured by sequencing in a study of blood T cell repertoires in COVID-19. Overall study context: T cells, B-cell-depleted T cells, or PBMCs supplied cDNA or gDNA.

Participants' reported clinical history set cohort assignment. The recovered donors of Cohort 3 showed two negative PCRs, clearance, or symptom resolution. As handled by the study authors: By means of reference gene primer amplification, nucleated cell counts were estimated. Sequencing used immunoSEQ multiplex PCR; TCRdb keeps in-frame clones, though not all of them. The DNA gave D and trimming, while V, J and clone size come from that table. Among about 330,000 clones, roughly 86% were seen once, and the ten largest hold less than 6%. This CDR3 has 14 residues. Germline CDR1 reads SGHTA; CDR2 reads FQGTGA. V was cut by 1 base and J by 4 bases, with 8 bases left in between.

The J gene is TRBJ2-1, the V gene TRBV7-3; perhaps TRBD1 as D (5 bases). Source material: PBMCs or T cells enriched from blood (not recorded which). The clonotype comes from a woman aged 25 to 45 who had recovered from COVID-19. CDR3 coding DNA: TGTGCCAGCAGCTTAAGGGGCAGTTACAATGAGCAGTTCTTC. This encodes CASSLRGSYNEQFF.